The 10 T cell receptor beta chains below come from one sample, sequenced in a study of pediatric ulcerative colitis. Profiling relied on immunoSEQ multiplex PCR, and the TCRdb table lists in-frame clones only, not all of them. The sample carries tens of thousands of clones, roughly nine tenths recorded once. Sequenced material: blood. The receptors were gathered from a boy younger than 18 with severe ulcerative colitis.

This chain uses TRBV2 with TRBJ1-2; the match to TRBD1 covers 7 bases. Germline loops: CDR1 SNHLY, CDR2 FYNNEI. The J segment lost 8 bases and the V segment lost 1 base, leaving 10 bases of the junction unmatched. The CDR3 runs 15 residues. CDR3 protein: CASSEGGWTGGGYTF. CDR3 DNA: TGTGCCAGCAGTGAAGGCGGATGGACAGGAGGAGGCTACACCTTC.

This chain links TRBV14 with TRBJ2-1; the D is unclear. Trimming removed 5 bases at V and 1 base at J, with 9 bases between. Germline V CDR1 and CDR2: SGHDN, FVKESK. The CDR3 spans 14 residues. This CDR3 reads CASSEWNSYNEQFF. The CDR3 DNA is TGTGCCAGCAGCGAATGGAATTCCTACAATGAGCAGTTCTTC.

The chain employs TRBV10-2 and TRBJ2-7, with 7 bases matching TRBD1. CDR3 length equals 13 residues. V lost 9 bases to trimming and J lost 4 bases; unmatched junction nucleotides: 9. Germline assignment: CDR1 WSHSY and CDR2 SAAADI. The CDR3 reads CASAQGITYEQYF. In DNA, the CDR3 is TGCGCCAGTGCACAGGGGATTACATACGAGCAGTACTTC.

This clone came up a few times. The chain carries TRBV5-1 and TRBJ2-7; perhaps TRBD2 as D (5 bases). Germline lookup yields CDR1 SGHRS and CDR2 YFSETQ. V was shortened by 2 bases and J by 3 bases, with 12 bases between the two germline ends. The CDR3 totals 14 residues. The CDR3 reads CASSFTGILYEQYF. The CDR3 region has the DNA TGCGCCAGCAGCTTTACCGGGATCCTCTACGAGCAGTACTTC.

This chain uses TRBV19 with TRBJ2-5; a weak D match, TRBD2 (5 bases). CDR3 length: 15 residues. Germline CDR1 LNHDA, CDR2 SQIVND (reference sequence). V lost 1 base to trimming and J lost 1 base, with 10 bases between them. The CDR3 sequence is CASSIGLASQETQYF. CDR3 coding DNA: TGTGCCAGTAGTATAGGGCTAGCTTCCCAAGAGACCCAGTACTTC. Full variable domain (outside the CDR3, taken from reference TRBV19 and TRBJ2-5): DGGITQSPKYLFRKEGQNVTLSCEQNLNHDAMYWYRQDPGQGLRLIYYSQIVNDFQKGDIAEGYSVSREKKESFPLTVTSAQKNPTAFYLCASSIGLASQETQYFGPGTRLLVL.

The CDR3 DNA follows: TGTGCCAGCAGCTTGGCCAGCTCCTACGAGCAGTACTTC. Amino acids: CASSLASSYEQYF. This chain connects TRBV11-3 to TRBJ2-7; D is unclear. CDR1 is SGHNT and CDR2 is YENEEA in the germline V gene. Trimming took 3 bases from V and 0 from J, leaving 6 bases between them. The CDR3 consists of 13 residues.

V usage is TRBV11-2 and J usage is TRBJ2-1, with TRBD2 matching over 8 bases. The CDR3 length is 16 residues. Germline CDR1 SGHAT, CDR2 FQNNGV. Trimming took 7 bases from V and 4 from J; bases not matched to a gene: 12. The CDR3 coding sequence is TGTGCCAGCACCCAAGGGAGCGGGAGAGGGTACAATGAGCAGTTCTTC. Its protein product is CASTQGSGRGYNEQFF.

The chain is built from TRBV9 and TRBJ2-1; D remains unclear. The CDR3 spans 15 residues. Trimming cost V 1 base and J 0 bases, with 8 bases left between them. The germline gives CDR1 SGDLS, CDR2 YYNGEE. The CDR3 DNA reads TGTGCCAGCAGCGTACAGGTAAGCTCCTACAATGAGCAGTTCTTC. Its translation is CASSVQVSSYNEQFF.

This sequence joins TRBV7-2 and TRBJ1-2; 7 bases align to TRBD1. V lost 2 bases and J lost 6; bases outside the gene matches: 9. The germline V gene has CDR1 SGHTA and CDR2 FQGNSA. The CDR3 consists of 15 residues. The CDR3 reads CASSLIRGSGNGYTF. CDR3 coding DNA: TGTGCCAGCAGCTTAATCAGGGGGTCTGGTAATGGCTACACCTTC. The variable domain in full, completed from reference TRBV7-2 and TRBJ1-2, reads GAGVSQSPSNKVTEKGKDVELRCDPISGHTALYWYRQSLGQGLEFLIYFQGNSAPDKSGLPSDRFSAERTGGSVSTLTIQRTQQEDSAVYLCASSLIRGSGNGYTFGSGTRLTVV.

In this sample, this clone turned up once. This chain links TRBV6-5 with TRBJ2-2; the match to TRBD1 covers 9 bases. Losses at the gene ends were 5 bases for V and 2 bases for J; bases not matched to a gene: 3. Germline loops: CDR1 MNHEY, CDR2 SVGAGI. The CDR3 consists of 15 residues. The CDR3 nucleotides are TGTGCCAGCAGTCGGGGACAGGGAAACACCGGGGAGCTGTTTTTT. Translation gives CASSRGQGNTGELFF.